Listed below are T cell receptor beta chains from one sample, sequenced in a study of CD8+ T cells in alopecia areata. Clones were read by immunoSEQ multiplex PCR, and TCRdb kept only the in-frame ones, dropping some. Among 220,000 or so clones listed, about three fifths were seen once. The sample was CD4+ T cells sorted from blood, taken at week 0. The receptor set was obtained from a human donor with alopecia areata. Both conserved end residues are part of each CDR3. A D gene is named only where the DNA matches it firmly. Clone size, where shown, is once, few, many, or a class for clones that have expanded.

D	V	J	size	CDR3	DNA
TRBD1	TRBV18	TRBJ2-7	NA	CASSPPSRGPDEQYF	TGTGCCAGCTCACCACCCAGCAGGGGGCCGGACGAGCAGTACTTC
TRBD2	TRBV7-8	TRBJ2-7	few	CASSFVFGTSGSSYEQYF	TGTGCCAGCAGCTTTGTGTTTGGGACTAGCGGGTCGTCGTACGAGCAGTACTTC
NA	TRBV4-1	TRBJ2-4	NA	CASSQERGTPGNIQYF	TGCGCCAGCAGCCAAGAAAGGGGAACCCCGGGGAACATTCAGTACTTC
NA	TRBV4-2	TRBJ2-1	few	CASSQAAGSVGEQFF	TGTGCCAGCAGCCAAGCGGCAGGGAGTGTTGGTGAGCAGTTCTTC
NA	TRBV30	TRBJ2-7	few	CAWGRVSYEQYF	TGTGCCTGGGGCCGGGTCTCCTACGAGCAGTACTTC
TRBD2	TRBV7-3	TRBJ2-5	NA	CASSLMGRLAGVRETQYF	TGTGCCAGCAGCTTAATGGGGCGGCTAGCGGGAGTTCGGGAGACCCAGTACTTC
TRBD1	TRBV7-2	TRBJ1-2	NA	CASSLRTGGDYGYTF	TGTGCCAGCAGCCTTAGGACAGGGGGCGACTATGGCTACACCTTC
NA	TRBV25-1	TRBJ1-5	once	CASSDPGQSQPQHF	TGTGCCAGCAGTGATCCGGGACAATCCCAGCCCCAGCATTTT
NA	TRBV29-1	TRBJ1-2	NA	CSVGRKGPANYGYTF	TGCAGCGTTGGAAGGAAGGGGCCCGCTAACTATGGCTACACCTTC
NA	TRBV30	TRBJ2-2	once	CAWNIGGPGELFF	TGTGCCTGGAATATTGGAGGTCCCGGGGAGCTGTTTTTT
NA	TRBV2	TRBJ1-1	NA	CASSVYTEAFF	TGTGCCAGCAGCGTCTACACTGAAGCTTTCTTT
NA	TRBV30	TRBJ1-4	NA	CAWSVLAGAGEKLFF	TGTGCCTGGAGTGTACTCGCGGGGGCAGGTGAAAAACTGTTTTTT
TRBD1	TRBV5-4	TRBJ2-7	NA	CASSSGQGEYREQYF	TGTGCCAGCAGCAGCGGACAGGGGGAATACAGGGAGCAGTACTTC
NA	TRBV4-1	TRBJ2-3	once	CASSHQTTSTDTQYF	TGCGCCAGCAGCCACCAGACAACTAGCACAGATACGCAGTATTTT
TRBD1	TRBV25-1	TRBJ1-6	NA	CASSDETGTGWDSPLHF	TGTGCCAGCAGTGACGAAACCGGGACAGGGTGGGATTCACCCCTCCACTTT
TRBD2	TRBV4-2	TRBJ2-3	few	CASSPMRTSGSTDTQYF	TGTGCCAGCAGCCCTATGCGGACTAGCGGGAGCACAGATACGCAGTATTTT
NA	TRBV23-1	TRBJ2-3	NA	CASSQSGRGTQYF	TGCGCCAGCAGTCAATCGGGGCGGGGTACGCAGTATTTT
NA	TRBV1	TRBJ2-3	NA	CTSSPPASGGGGTQYF	TGCACCAGCAGCCCTCCTGCCAGCGGGGGAGGGGGTACGCAGTATTTT
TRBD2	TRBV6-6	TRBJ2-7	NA	CASSSSLAGAYEQYF	TGTGCCAGCAGTTCCTCACTAGCGGGAGCCTACGAGCAGTACTTC
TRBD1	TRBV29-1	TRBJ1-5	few	CSVETGPNQPQHF	TGCAGCGTTGAGACAGGGCCCAATCAGCCCCAGCATTTT
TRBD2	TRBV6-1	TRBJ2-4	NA	CASSLSGGTNIQYF	TGTGCCAGCAGTCTTAGCGGGGGGACAAACATTCAGTACTTC
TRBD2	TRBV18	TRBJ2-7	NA	CASSPRTSGTYEQYF	TGTGCCAGCTCACCCCGGACTAGCGGAACCTACGAGCAGTACTTC
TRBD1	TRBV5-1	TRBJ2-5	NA	CASSVNPGQGVLETQYF	TGCGCCAGCAGCGTAAACCCGGGACAGGGGGTGTTAGAGACCCAGTACTTC
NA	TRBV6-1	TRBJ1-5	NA	CASSAPDFQPQHF	TGTGCCAGCAGTGCCCCGGACTTTCAGCCCCAGCATTTT
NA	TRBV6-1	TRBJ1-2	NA	CASSPQGYGYTF	TGTGCCAGCAGTCCGCAGGGATATGGCTACACCTTC
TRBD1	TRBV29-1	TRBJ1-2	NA	CSGGRTGTLYGYTF	TGCAGCGGCGGACGGACAGGGACTCTCTATGGCTACACCTTC
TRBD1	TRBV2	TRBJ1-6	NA	CASRDRENSPLHF	TGTGCCAGCAGGGACAGGGAGAATTCACCCCTCCACTTT
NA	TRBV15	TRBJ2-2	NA	CATRLGKLVGFTGELFF	TGTGCCACCAGGTTAGGAAAACTAGTCGGCTTCACCGGGGAGCTGTTTTTT
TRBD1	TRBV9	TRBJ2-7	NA	CASSVRGDRGLHEQYF	TGTGCCAGCAGCGTTCGTGGGGACAGGGGACTTCACGAGCAGTACTTC
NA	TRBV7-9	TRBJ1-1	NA	CASSLGEREAFF	TGTGCCAGCAGCTTGGGGGAGAGGGAAGCTTTCTTT
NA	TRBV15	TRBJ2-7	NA	CATSRDQQGYEQYF	TGTGCCACCAGCAGAGATCAGCAGGGCTACGAGCAGTACTTC
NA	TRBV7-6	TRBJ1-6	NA	CASSSAVAYSPLHF	TGTGCCAGCAGCTCGGCGGTCGCATATTCACCCCTCCACTTT
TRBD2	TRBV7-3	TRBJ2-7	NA	CASSSASGSYEQYF	TGTGCCAGCAGCTCGGCTAGCGGCTCCTACGAGCAGTACTTC
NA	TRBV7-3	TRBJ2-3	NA	CASSLRNRGSTDTQYF	TGTGCCAGCAGCTTAAGGAACCGGGGGTCCACAGATACGCAGTATTTT
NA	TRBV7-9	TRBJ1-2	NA	CASSSSSGALDGYTF	TGTGCCAGCAGCTCTTCCTCGGGGGCTCTCGATGGCTACACCTTC
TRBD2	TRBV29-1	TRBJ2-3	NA	CSVAVLAGGGDTQYF	TGCAGCGTTGCTGTTCTAGCGGGAGGAGGAGATACGCAGTATTTT
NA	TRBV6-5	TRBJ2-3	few	CASSKQNTQYF	TGTGCCAGCAGTAAACAAAATACGCAGTATTTT
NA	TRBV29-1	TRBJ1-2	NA	CSVWGNYGYTF	TGCAGCGTTTGGGGGAACTATGGCTACACCTTC
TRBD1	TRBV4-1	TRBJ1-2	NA	CASSQDLGTGRVGGYTF	TGCGCCAGCAGCCAAGATTTAGGGACAGGGCGAGTGGGGGGCTACACCTTC
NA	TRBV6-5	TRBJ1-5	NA	CASNMVVGQPQHF	TGTGCCAGCAATATGGTCGTTGGTCAGCCCCAGCATTTT
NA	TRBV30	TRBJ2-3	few	CAWSPGNTDTQYF	TGTGCCTGGAGTCCCGGGAACACAGATACGCAGTATTTT
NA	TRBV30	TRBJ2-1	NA	CAWSVLGGNEQFF	TGTGCCTGGAGTGTATTGGGAGGCAATGAGCAGTTCTTC
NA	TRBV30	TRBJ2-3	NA	CASTGSDTQYF	TGTGCCTCCACCGGCTCAGATACGCAGTATTTT
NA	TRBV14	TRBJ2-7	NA	CASSLGTLGLKQYF	TGTGCCAGCAGTCTCGGGACGCTCGGACTCAAGCAGTACTTC
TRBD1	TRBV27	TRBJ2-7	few	CATRQGRRTYEQYF	TGTGCCACCCGACAGGGGAGGAGGACCTACGAGCAGTACTTC
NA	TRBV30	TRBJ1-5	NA	CAWSVPIRNQPQHF	TGTGCCTGGAGTGTCCCTATCCGCAATCAGCCCCAGCATTTT
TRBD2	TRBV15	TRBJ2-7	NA	CATSKTGGRTYEQYF	TGTGCCACCAGCAAGACGGGCGGGAGGACGTACGAGCAGTACTTC
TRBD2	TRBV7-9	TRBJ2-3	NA	CASSFITGTSGADTQYF	TGTGCCAGCAGCTTCATAACCGGGACTAGCGGGGCTGATACGCAGTATTTT
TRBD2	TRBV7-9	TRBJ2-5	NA	CASSRTSGGETQYF	TGTGCCAGCAGCCGTACTAGCGGGGGAGAGACCCAGTACTTC
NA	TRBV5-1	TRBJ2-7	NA	CASSPPGGNYEQYF	TGCGCCAGCAGCCCTCCTGGGGGAAACTACGAGCAGTACTTC
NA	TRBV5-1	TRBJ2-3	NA	CASSRRGDDTQYF	TGCGCCAGCAGCCGCAGAGGGGACGATACGCAGTATTTT
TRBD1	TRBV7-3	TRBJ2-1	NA	CASSSRTGSYNEQFF	TGTGCCAGCAGCTCCCGGACAGGGTCCTACAATGAGCAGTTCTTC
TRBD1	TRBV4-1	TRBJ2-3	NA	CASSHTGTGADTQYF	TGCGCCAGCAGCCATACGGGGACAGGTGCAGATACGCAGTATTTT
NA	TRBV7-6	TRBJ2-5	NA	CASCRDYQETQYF	TGTGCCAGCTGTCGGGACTACCAAGAGACCCAGTACTTC
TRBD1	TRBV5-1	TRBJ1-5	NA	CASSRDSYQPQHF	TGCGCCAGCAGCCGGGACAGCTATCAGCCCCAGCATTTT
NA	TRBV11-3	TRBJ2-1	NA	CASSPTQWNEQFF	TGTGCCAGCAGCCCAACTCAATGGAATGAGCAGTTCTTC
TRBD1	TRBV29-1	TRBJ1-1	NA	CSVTGTGGRQLAFF	TGCAGCGTAACCGGGACAGGGGGCAGGCAGTTAGCTTTCTTT
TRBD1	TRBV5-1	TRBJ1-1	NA	CASSGQEDTEAFF	TGCGCCAGCAGCGGACAGGAGGACACTGAAGCTTTCTTT
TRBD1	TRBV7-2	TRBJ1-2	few	CASSPGGTGASNYGYTF	TGTGCCAGCAGCCCAGGTGGGACAGGCGCCTCCAACTATGGCTACACCTTC